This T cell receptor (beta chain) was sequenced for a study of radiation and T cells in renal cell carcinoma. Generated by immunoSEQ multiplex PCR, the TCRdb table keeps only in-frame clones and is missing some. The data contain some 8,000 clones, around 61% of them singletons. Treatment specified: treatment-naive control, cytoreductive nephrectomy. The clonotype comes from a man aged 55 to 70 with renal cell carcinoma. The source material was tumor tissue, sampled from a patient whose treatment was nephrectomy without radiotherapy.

CDR3 DNA sequence: TGTGCCATCAGATCCCCCTCTGTGGCCGATACGCAGTATTTT. Protein sequence: CAIRSPSVADTQYF. The chain links TRBV10-3 to TRBJ2-3; D gene uncertain. Germline values: CDR1 ENHRY, CDR2 SYGVKD. Deletions cut 6 bases from V and 6 bases from J, with 16 bases between. The CDR3 sequence is 14 residues long.